Below are 24 T cell receptor beta chains sequenced from a single sample in a study of vaccination and CD4 T cells after COVID-19. Sample treatment: approximately nine-day PBMC culture with coronavirus spike peptide pools or control peptides (ViraFEST assay). Their antigens are not known. The study sequenced cultured CD4+ T cell DNA using the Oncomine TCR Beta short-read assay. TCRdb reprocessed the PCR reads via MiXCR and lists one record per CDR3 protein. Found here are some 15,000 distinct CDR3 sequences, 73% of them singletons; the top ten hold around 4.4%. Sample: CD4+ T cells from blood, cultured in vitro. The origin of the receptors is a human donor who had recovered from COVID-19.

The V gene is TRBV7-2, the J gene TRBJ2-3, with 7 bases lining up with TRBD2. J was trimmed by 1 base and V by 4 bases; bases with no gene match: 14. This CDR3 has 18 residues. Germline V gene data show CDR1 as SGHTA and CDR2 as FQGNSA. DNA of the CDR3: TGTGCCAGCAGCTACCGGCGTGGTCAGCGGGAAGGCACAGATACGCAGTATTTT. Translation gives CASSYRRGQREGTDTQYF.

This sequence joins TRBV20-1 and TRBJ2-2; TRBD1 matches 7 bases. The CDR3 has 14 residues. Trimming removed 0 bases from V and 6 bases from J; junction bases left unmatched: 4. CDR1 and CDR2 from the germline V gene are DFQATT and SNEGSKA (reference sequence). Here the CDR3 reads CSARDPGGPGELFF. The CDR3 DNA sequence: TGCAGTGCTAGAGATCCAGGGGGACCCGGGGAGCTGTTTTTT.

The chain employs TRBV7-2 and TRBJ2-7; perhaps TRBD2 as D (5 bases). V shed 5 bases and J shed 4 bases, with 12 bases lying between them. The length of the CDR3 is 13 residues. Germline V gene data show CDR1 as SGHTA and CDR2 as FQGNSA. CDR3 sequence: CASSPAPGYEQYF. DNA of the CDR3: TGTGCCAGCAGCCCCGCCCCGGGATACGAGCAGTACTTC.

The genes are TRBV20-1 and TRBJ1-1; tentative D call: TRBD1 (5 bases). Looked up from germline, CDR1 is DFQATT and CDR2 is SNEGSKA (reference sequence). Trimming cost V 6 bases and J 1 base, with 9 bases left between them. The CDR3 consists of 12 residues. CDR3 amino acids: CSATTGNTEAFF. DNA for the CDR3: TGCAGTGCCACTACAGGGAACACTGAAGCTTTCTTT.

The rearrangement uses TRBV20-1 and TRBJ1-2; D uncertain. This CDR3 comprises 15 residues. The V and J ends lost 0 bases and 7 bases respectively, with 18 bases between them. Per germline, CDR1 DFQATT and CDR2 SNEGSKA (reference sequence). The CDR3 nucleotides read TGCAGTGCTAGAGATTTGGGCAGTCTCACGGCTGGCTACACCTTC. Translating gives CSARDLGSLTAGYTF.

V gene TRBV28 combines with J gene TRBJ1-5; the D gene is possibly TRBD1 (6 bases). The germline V gene has CDR1 MDHEN and CDR2 SYDVKM. Trimming took 3 bases from V and 1 from J, leaving 13 bases between them. The CDR3 contains 16 residues. CDR3 nucleotide sequence: TGTGCCAGCAGTTTTTCAGGGGCGTGGAGCAATCAGCCCCAGCATTTT. This gives the protein CASSFSGAWSNQPQHF.

The table lists this clonotype with a count of one. The chain employs TRBV6-1 and TRBJ1-1, with D unclear. The CDR3 has 15 residues. Germline V gives CDR1 MNHNS, CDR2 SASEGT. With 6 bases removed from V and 0 bases from J, the gap between germline ends came to 14 bases. The CDR3 sequence: CASSRRHNLNTEAFF. The CDR3 DNA is TGTGCCAGCAGCAGACGGCATAACCTGAACACTGAAGCTTTCTTT.

This clonotype has just a few counts. The chain employs TRBV29-1 and TRBJ1-5; perhaps TRBD1 as D (5 bases). The CDR3 is 13 amino acids. Trimming cost V 3 bases and J 6 bases, with 12 bases left between them. Germline V gene lookup returns CDR1 SQVTM and CDR2 ANQGSEA. CDR3 coding DNA: TGCAGCGTTGAGGGGACCTTGGGTCAGCCCCAGCATTTT. Protein sequence: CSVEGTLGQPQHF.

The gene calls are TRBV20-1 and TRBJ2-3; no firm D call. The CDR3 is made up of 11 amino acids. Germline lookup yields CDR1 DFQATT and CDR2 SNEGSKA (reference sequence). V was trimmed by 5 bases and J by 2 bases, leaving 5 bases between them. CDR3 residues: CSARTTDTQYF. CDR3 nucleotide sequence: TGCAGTGCTCGAACCACAGATACGCAGTATTTT.

Here the CDR3 reads CATSSPPGGLGKTQYF. In DNA form, the CDR3 reads TGTGCCACCAGCAGCCCACCGGGGGGGCTCGGAAAGACCCAGTACTTC. The chain uses TRBV15 and TRBJ2-5; TRBD2 aligns across 8 bases. There are 16 residues in the CDR3. The ends lost 3 bases at V and 6 bases at J; junction bases unmatched: 12. Germline V CDR1 and CDR2: LNHNV, YYDKDF (reference sequence). Together with reference TRBV15 and TRBJ2-5, the CDR3 gives the full variable domain: DAMVIQNPRYQVTQFGKPVTLSCSQTLNHNVMYWYQQKSSQAPKLLFHYYDKDFNNEADTPDNFQSRRPNTSFCFLDIRSPGLGDTAMYLCATSSPPGGLGKTQYFGPGTRLLVL.

The chain recombines TRBV6-2 or TRBV6-3 with TRBJ2-5; possibly TRBD1 or TRBD2 for D (5 bases each). Per germline, CDR1 MNHEY and CDR2 SVGEGT. V was trimmed by 4 bases and J by 3 bases, leaving 9 bases between them. The CDR3 is made up of 13 amino acids. Here the CDR3 reads CASSWGNKETQYF. The CDR3 DNA sequence: TGTGCCAGCAGTTGGGGGAATAAAGAGACCCAGTACTTC.

The chain uses TRBV24-1 and TRBJ2-3; D is unclear. V was cut by 8 bases and J by 8 bases, with 10 bases left in between. The germline CDR1 and CDR2 sequences are KGHDR and SFDVKD. The CDR3 is 11 amino acids. The chain's CDR3 is CATMKVGTQYF. The CDR3 DNA sequence: TGTGCCACCATGAAGGTTGGTACGCAGTATTTT.

This clonotype is a singleton in its sample. This chain links TRBV6-1 with TRBJ1-1; 9 nucleotides match TRBD1. Germline assignment: CDR1 MNHNS and CDR2 SASEGT. V trimming: 8 bases; J trimming: 6 bases; junction bases outside the gene matches: 10. This CDR3 is built from 14 residues. The CDR3 nucleotides are TGTGCCAGCGGACCCTCACGACAGGGGGCTGAAGCTTTCTTT. Its translation is CASGPSRQGAEAFF.

This rearrangement joins TRBV27 to TRBJ1-4; D may be TRBD1 (5 bases). The germline CDR1 and CDR2 sequences are MNHEY and SMNVEV (reference sequence). Trimming cost V 2 bases and J 10 bases, with 20 bases left between them. The CDR3 length is 16 residues. The CDR3 DNA follows: TGTGCCAGCAGTTTACGGCAGGGACCGACTGGGGGAAAACTGTTTTTT. This sequence encodes CASSLRQGPTGGKLFF.

The CDR3 reads CASSVGPPNQPQHF. The DNA of the CDR3 is TGTGCCAGCAGCGTGGGACCTCCCAATCAGCCCCAGCATTTT. The rearrangement joins TRBV7-2 to TRBJ1-5; maybe TRBD1 (5 bases). The CDR3 contains 14 residues. The ends were cut back, 5 bases at V and 3 bases at J, with 11 bases in the middle. Looked up from germline, CDR1 is SGHTA and CDR2 is FQGNSA.

V usage is TRBV6-1 and J usage is TRBJ2-7; 14 bases are shared with TRBD2. V was clipped by 6 bases and J by 7 bases; unmatched bases: 5. CDR3 size: 14 residues. Germline loops: CDR1 MNHNS, CDR2 SASEGT. CDR3 DNA: TGTGCCAGCAGATCCGGGACTAGCGGGAGAGAGCAGTACTTC. It yields the protein CASRSGTSGREQYF.

The rearrangement uses TRBV19 and TRBJ1-2; 11 bases map to TRBD1. Germline V CDR1 and CDR2: LNHDA, SQIVND (reference sequence). V gave up 1 base and J gave up 4 bases; unmatched junction bases: 2. The CDR3 is made up of 15 amino acids. CDR3 protein: CASSIGDRGSYGYTF. The CDR3 DNA follows: TGTGCCAGTAGTATAGGGGACAGGGGGAGCTATGGCTACACCTTC.

V is TRBV7-8 and J is TRBJ2-5; 9 positions match TRBD1. V was clipped by 2 bases and J by 4 bases; unmatched bases: 2. The CDR3 sequence is 14 residues long. Germline CDR1 and CDR2: SGHVS and FQNEAQ. The chain's CDR3 is CASSLMGQGETQYF. In DNA form, the CDR3 reads TGTGCCAGCAGCTTAATGGGACAGGGAGAGACCCAGTACTTC.

The genes are TRBV5-4 and TRBJ2-1; 9 bases are shared with TRBD1. The junction had 23 bases not matched to a gene; V was cut back by 4 bases and J by 9 bases. In germline, CDR1 is SGHNT, CDR2 YYREEE (reference sequence). The CDR3 is 19 amino acids. This CDR3 reads CASSPPPRLGQGGVGEQFF. The CDR3 DNA follows: TGTGCCAGCAGCCCCCCACCTAGGTTGGGACAGGGTGGGGTGGGTGAGCAGTTCTTC.

The chain links TRBV6-2 or TRBV6-3 to TRBJ1-1; tentatively, D is TRBD1 (5 bases). Germline CDR1 and CDR2: MNHEY and SVGEGT. This CDR3 has 13 amino acids. V lost 5 bases, J lost 3 bases, and 10 bases lay in between. The chain's CDR3 is CASSLGTHTEAFF. In DNA, the CDR3 is TGTGCCAGCAGTCTCGGGACCCACACTGAAGCTTTCTTT.

The chain carries TRBV24-1 and TRBJ2-5; D gene unclear. CDR1 KGHDR and CDR2 SFDVKD come from the germline V gene. With 8 bases removed from V and 4 bases from J, the gap between germline ends came to 10 bases. There are 12 residues in the CDR3. DNA for the CDR3: TGTGCCACCAAAGGGAACGGAGAGACCCAGTACTTC. This codes for CATKGNGETQYF.

The chain combines TRBV28 with TRBJ1-5, with 9 nucleotides matching TRBD1. Germline loops: CDR1 MDHEN, CDR2 SYDVKM. This CDR3 contains 15 residues. V trimming: 5 bases; J trimming: 2 bases; junction bases outside the gene matches: 4. CDR3 loop: CASSTNRGRNQPQHF. As DNA, the CDR3 is TGTGCCAGCAGTACTAACAGGGGGCGCAATCAGCCCCAGCATTTT.

J is TRBJ1-2 and V is TRBV20-1; no definite D call. Germline V gene lookup returns CDR1 DFQATT and CDR2 SNEGSKA (reference sequence). This CDR3 has 10 amino acids. V dropped 5 bases and J dropped 14 bases, with 15 bases sitting between them. The CDR3 spells CSADSMTRTF. The CDR3 DNA is TGCAGTGCTGACTCGATGACGCGTACCTTC.

The chain combines TRBV20-1 with TRBJ1-1; 10 bases fit TRBD1. From germline, CDR1 is DFQATT and CDR2 SNEGSKA (reference sequence). V gave up 0 bases and J gave up 3 bases; unmatched junction bases: 4. The CDR3 sequence is 15 residues long. The CDR3 nucleotides read TGCAGTGCTAGAGATTCGGGACAGGGGTACACTGAAGCTTTCTTT. Translation: CSARDSGQGYTEAFF.